The following is a TCR beta chain sequence with its context. Its antigen is unidentified. The CDR3 has 17 residues. The V end lost 2 bases, the J end lost 7 bases, and 21 bases lay between the germline ends. Per the germline V gene, CDR1 is SGHRS and CDR2 is YFSETQ. This specimen belongs to a study of cytomegalovirus exposure and HLA in healthy donors. The study, taken as a whole, reports: Among TCR beta chains of equal frequency, HLA-associated ones were more clonally expanded in a later analysis.

Amplification used 60 Vbeta primers and 13 Jbeta primers. Sequenced by immunoSEQ multiplex PCR; TCRdb stores in-frame clones only, minus some. The data show about 160,000 clones, roughly four fifths seen once. The source material was PBMCs. The sequence came from a man in his sixties in good health and CMV-seronegative. The chain carries TRBV5-1 and TRBJ2-2, with D possibly being TRBD1 (6 bases). The CDR3 DNA sequence: TGCGCCAGCAGCTTAATTTTATTACAGGGTTATAGCGGGGAGCTGTTTTTT. Amino acids: CASSLILLQGYSGELFF.